A selection of T cell receptor beta chains follows, all from one sample in a study of regulatory T cells in long-lasting Graves disease. One entry per CDR3 protein results from TCRdb running MiXCR on the multiplex PCR reads. The data show a few hundred thousand distinct CDR3 sequences, roughly 14% seen once. These data were also filed under a second study, of T cells in Graves' hyperthyroidism and ophthalmopathy.

The sample in question was peripheral blood mononuclear cells (PBMCs), obtained at new diagnosis, from a patient treated with antithyroid drugs. These receptors all stem from a man aged 25 to 40 with Graves disease. Each CDR3 is given with its conserved first and last residue. Fields, in order: clone size, J gene, V gene, D gene, CDR3 DNA, CDR3 protein. A D gene is named only where the DNA matches it firmly. Rows give clone size only sometimes, using once, few, many, or a class for an expanded clone.

many,TRBJ2-7,TRBV6-5,TRBD1,TGTGCCAGCAGTTCCGGGACAGTCGAGCAGTACTTC,CASSSGTVEQYF
many,TRBJ2-1,TRBV11-2,.,TGTGCCAGCAGCTTAGGGGACCTTGACAACAATGAGCAGTTCTTC,CASSLGDLDNNEQFF
many,TRBJ1-6,TRBV7-2,TRBD1,TGTGCCAGCAGCTGGACAGGTGATAATTCACCCCTCCACTTT,CASSWTGDNSPLHF
few,TRBJ1-1,TRBV20-1,.,TGCAGTGCTAGACAGGGTTCTGCTGAAGCTTTCTTT,CSARQGSAEAFF
.,TRBJ2-1,TRBV27,.,TGTGCCAGCAGTCTTCAAAGGGTAGGAGGCAATGAGCAGTTCTTC,CASSLQRVGGNEQFF
many,TRBJ1-1,TRBV2,.,TGTGCCAGCAGCCTCCCACAGGGAACCGAAGCTTTCTTT,CASSLPQGTEAFF
many,TRBJ1-2,TRBV27,.,TGTGCCAGCCGCCCTTCGGACGGCTTCTATGGCTACACCTTC,CASRPSDGFYGYTF
.,TRBJ1-5,TRBV10-3,.,TGTGCCATCCAGGGACACAATCAGCCCCAGCATTTT,CAIQGHNQPQHF
.,TRBJ2-1,TRBV7-9,.,TGTGCCAGCAGCTTAATTTGGGGTAGCTTGGATGAGCAGTTCTTC,CASSLIWGSLDEQFF
many,TRBJ2-7,TRBV20-1,TRBD2,TGCAGTGCTAGAGATGGGACTAGCGGTTCCTACGAGCAGTACTTC,CSARDGTSGSYEQYF
few,TRBJ2-1,TRBV20-1,TRBD2,TGCAGTGCCGCCCCAAGCGGGAGGCTCGGTGAGCAGTTCTTC,CSAAPSGRLGEQFF
many,TRBJ1-6,TRBV7-9,.,TGTGCCAGCAGCTGGATAAGGGGACGAGATAATTCACCCCTCCACTTT,CASSWIRGRDNSPLHF
many,TRBJ1-1,TRBV30,.,TGTGCCTGGGTGAAAAGGAACACTGAAGCTTTCTTT,CAWVKRNTEAFF
.,TRBJ2-1,TRBV2,.,TGTGCCAGCAGTGAGAGCTTCCCCTACAATGAGCAGTTCTTC,CASSESFPYNEQFF
many,TRBJ2-3,TRBV5-1,.,TGCGCCAGCAGCTTCAGCTACACAGATACGCAGTATTTT,CASSFSYTDTQYF
.,TRBJ2-1,TRBV5-4,.,TGTGCCAGCAGCGGAGGGGAGTTCGGTGACAATGAGCAGTTCTTC,CASSGGEFGDNEQFF
many,TRBJ2-3,TRBV29-1,TRBD2,TGCAGCGTCGGACTAGCGGAGGGGGCTGGTACGCAGTATTTT,CSVGLAEGAGTQYF
.,TRBJ2-5,TRBV25-1,TRBD2,TGTGCCAGCAGTGAGAGACTAGCGGGAGGGTCCCAATTTGTGGAAGAGACCCAGTACTTC,CASSERLAGGSQFVEETQYF
few,TRBJ2-5,TRBV20-1,.,TGCAGTGCTAGGGACGGTCCGCATAAGGAGACCCAGTACTTC,CSARDGPHKETQYF
many,TRBJ2-1,TRBV7-3,.,TGTGCCAGCAGCCAAGATACAGGGAGTGAGCAGTTCTTC,CASSQDTGSEQFF
.,TRBJ2-5,TRBV12-3/TRBV12-4,.,TGTGCCAGCAGTTATCGGTGGACCCGGACCCGGGAGACCCAGTACTTC,CASSYRWTRTRETQYF
many,TRBJ2-7,TRBV5-1,.,TGCGCCAGCAGCCGGACAACCGCCTACGAGCAGTACTTC,CASSRTTAYEQYF
many,TRBJ2-3,TRBV7-2,TRBD2,TGTGCCAGCAGCTTCCCTTTTACCGGGAGGACAGATACGCAGTATTTT,CASSFPFTGRTDTQYF
many,TRBJ1-1,TRBV2,.,TGTGCCAGCAGGGATCCCTTCGGCACTGAAGCTTTCTTT,CASRDPFGTEAFF
many,TRBJ1-3,TRBV11-3,.,TGTGCCAGCAGCTCAGATGGAAACACCATATATTTT,CASSSDGNTIYF
few,TRBJ2-2,TRBV6-1,.,TGTGCCAGCAGTAAGGAGGGAACCGGGGAGCTGTTTTTT,CASSKEGTGELFF
many,TRBJ2-3,TRBV29-1,TRBD2,TGCAGCGCCGACCAACTAGCGGCTAGCACAGATACGCAGTATTTT,CSADQLAASTDTQYF
many,TRBJ2-7,TRBV20-1,TRBD1,TGCAGTGCCGAGGATGGGACAGGGGGCTACTACGAGCAGTACTTC,CSAEDGTGGYYEQYF
many,TRBJ1-1,TRBV6-1,.,TGTGCCAGCAGGACTCAAGGGAACACTGAAGCTTTCTTT,CASRTQGNTEAFF
few,TRBJ2-7,TRBV30,.,TGTGCCTGGAGTGTCCTCTACGAGCAGTACTTC,CAWSVLYEQYF
many,TRBJ2-3,TRBV24-1,.,TGTGCCACCAGTGATCCCGGCCTTCGCGGACGCACAGATACGCAGTATTTT,CATSDPGLRGRTDTQYF
few,TRBJ2-1,TRBV9,TRBD2,TGTGCCAGCAGCGTAGAAGGGACTAGCGATGAGCAGTTCTTC,CASSVEGTSDEQFF
.,TRBJ1-2,TRBV19,TRBD1,TGTGCCAGTAGTAATAAGGGGGCTGGAGGCTACACCTTC,CASSNKGAGGYTF
.,TRBJ1-2,TRBV7-9,.,TGTGCCAGCAGCTTAGACGTAGGACTCGCCGGCTATGGCTACACCTTC,CASSLDVGLAGYGYTF
many,TRBJ2-3,TRBV6-1,.,TGTGCCAGCATCGGATTCACAGATACGCAGTATTTT,CASIGFTDTQYF
few,TRBJ2-7,TRBV12-3/TRBV12-4,TRBD2,TGTGCCAGCAGCCAATTATCTAGCGGCAGCTCCTACGAGCAGTACTTC,CASSQLSSGSSYEQYF
many,TRBJ2-7,TRBV11-2,.,TGTGCCAGCTCCATGGGGAGGACTGGAGTATCCTACGAGCAGTACTTC,CASSMGRTGVSYEQYF
.,TRBJ2-1,TRBV4-1,TRBD2,TGCGCCAGCAGCCAAGACTGGACTAGCGGTCACAATGAGCAGTTCTTC,CASSQDWTSGHNEQFF
many,TRBJ2-2,TRBV10-3,.,TGTGCCATCAGTGGGACAGGCGGGGCCGGGGAGCTGTTTTTT,CAISGTGGAGELFF
.,TRBJ1-3,TRBV28,.,TGTGCCAGCAGTAGCCAGGCTCCCTCTGGAAACACCATATATTTT,CASSSQAPSGNTIYF
few,TRBJ2-7,TRBV15,TRBD1,TGTGCCACCAGCAGAACGGGACAGGGGGCCTCCTACGAGCAGTACTTC,CATSRTGQGASYEQYF